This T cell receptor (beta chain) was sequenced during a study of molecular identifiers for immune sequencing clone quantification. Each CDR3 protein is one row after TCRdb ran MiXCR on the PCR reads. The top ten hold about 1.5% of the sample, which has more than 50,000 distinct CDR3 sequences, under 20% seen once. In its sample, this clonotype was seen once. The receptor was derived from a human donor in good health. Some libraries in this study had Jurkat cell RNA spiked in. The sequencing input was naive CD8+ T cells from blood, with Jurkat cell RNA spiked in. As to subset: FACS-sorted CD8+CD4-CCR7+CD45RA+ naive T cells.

The CDR3 nucleotides are TGTGCCAGCAGTTACGCCGGACTAGCTGTTGTTGGGCAGTTCTTC. Amino acids: CASSYAGLAVVGQFF. The chain carries TRBV6-2 or TRBV6-3 and TRBJ2-1; TRBD2 matches 8 bases. There are 15 residues in the CDR3. The J segment lost 12 bases and the V segment lost 2 bases, leaving 12 bases of the junction unmatched. The germline V gene encodes CDR1 MNHEY and CDR2 SVGEGT.